This T cell receptor beta chain was recorded in a study of CD8 T cells in Susac syndrome. The CDR3 runs to 11 residues. Trimming took off 0 bases at V and 8 bases at J, with 3 bases between the two ends. The germline V gene encodes CDR1 LGHDT and CDR2 YNNKEL (reference sequence). The authors sequenced TCR beta from blood CD8+ and CD4+ T cells. Random-hexamer reverse transcription was applied to 0.5 to 1 ug RNA. TCRdb processed the immunoSEQ multiplex PCR reads anew with MiXCR; each CDR3 protein has one entry. The profile shows fewer than 200,000 distinct CDR3 sequences, 90% to 95% of them singletons. The chain employs TRBV3-1 and TRBJ2-3, with D hard to call. This receptor was taken from a human donor with multiple sclerosis. The sample taken for sequencing was CD8+ T cells from PBMCs. The CDR3 DNA follows: TGTGCCAGCAGCCAAGAGTCTACGCAGTATTTT. Translated: CASSQESTQYF.